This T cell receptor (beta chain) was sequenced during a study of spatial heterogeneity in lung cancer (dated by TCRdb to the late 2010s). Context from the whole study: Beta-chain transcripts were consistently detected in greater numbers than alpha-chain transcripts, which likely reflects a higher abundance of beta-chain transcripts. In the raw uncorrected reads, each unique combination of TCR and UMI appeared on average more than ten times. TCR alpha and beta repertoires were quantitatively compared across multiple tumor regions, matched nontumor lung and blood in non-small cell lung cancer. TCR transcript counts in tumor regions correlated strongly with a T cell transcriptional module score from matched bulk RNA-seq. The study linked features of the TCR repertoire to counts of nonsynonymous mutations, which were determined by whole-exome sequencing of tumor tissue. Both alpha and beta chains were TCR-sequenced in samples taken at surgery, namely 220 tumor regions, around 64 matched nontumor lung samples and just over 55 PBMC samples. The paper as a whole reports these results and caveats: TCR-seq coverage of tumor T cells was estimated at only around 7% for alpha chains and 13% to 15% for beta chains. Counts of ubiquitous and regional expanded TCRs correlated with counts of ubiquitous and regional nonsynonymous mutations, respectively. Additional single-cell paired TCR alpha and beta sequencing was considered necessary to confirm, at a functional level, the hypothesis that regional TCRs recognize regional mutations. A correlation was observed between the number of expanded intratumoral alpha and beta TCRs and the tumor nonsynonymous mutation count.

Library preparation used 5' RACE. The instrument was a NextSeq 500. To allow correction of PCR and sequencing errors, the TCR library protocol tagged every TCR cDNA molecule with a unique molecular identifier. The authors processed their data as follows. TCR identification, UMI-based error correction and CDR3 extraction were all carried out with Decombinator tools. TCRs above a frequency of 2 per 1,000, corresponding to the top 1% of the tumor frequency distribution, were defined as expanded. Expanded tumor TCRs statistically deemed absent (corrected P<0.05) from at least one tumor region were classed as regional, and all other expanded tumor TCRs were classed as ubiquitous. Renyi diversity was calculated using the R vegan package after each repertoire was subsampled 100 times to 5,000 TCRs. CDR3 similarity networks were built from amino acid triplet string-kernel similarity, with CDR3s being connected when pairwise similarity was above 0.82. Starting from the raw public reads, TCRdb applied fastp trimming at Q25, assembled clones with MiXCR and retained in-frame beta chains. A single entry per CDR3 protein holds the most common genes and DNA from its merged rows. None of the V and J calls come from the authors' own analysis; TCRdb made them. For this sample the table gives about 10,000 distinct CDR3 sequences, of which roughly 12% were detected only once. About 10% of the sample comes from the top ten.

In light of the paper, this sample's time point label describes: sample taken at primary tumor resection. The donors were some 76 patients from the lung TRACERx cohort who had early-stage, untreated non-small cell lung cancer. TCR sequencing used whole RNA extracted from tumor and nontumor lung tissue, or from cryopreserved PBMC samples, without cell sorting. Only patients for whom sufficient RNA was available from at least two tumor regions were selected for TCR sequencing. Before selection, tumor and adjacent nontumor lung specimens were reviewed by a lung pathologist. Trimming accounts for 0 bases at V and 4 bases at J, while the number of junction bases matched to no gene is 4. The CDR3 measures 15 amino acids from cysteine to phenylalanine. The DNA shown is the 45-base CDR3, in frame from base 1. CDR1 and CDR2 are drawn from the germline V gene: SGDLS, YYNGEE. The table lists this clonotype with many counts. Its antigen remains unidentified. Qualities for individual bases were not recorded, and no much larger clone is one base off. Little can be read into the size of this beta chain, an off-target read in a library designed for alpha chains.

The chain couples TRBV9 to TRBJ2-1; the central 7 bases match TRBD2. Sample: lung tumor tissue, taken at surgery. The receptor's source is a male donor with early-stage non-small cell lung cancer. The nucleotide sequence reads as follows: TGTGCCAGCAGCGTAGCTGAGGGAGGGTACAATGAGCAGTTCTTC. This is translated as CASSVAEGGYNEQFF.